This section outlines one TCR beta chain sequence together with its context. Germline V CDR1 and CDR2: SEHNR, FQNEAQ (reference sequence). This CDR3 contains 13 residues. The germline V and J ends were trimmed by 5 bases and 6 bases, with 14 bases remaining between them. The data were obtained in a study of PD-1 blockade in mismatch repair-deficient tumors. Overall study context: Enrolled 2013-2016, patients had progressing, pretreated mismatch repair-deficient cancers of 12 to 13 types.

This table comes from immunoSEQ multiplex PCR, and its TCRdb copy is limited to in-frame clones, with some not included. This sample carries roughly 34,000 clones, around 80% of them seen once, and the ten largest clones take about 3.3%. Mismatch repair deficiency was confirmed in all patients, by PCR or immunohistochemistry. TCRs were sequenced from a few patients responding to pembrolizumab. The TCR sequence derives from an adult with mismatch repair-deficient cancer. The sequencing used PBMCs, collected less than 7 weeks after starting pembrolizumab. The rearrangement uses TRBV7-9 and TRBJ2-7, with a possible D match to TRBD2 (5 bases). The CDR3 loop is CASSPRGLVEQYF. CDR3 coding DNA: TGTGCCAGCAGCCCACGCGGGCTTGTCGAGCAGTACTTC.